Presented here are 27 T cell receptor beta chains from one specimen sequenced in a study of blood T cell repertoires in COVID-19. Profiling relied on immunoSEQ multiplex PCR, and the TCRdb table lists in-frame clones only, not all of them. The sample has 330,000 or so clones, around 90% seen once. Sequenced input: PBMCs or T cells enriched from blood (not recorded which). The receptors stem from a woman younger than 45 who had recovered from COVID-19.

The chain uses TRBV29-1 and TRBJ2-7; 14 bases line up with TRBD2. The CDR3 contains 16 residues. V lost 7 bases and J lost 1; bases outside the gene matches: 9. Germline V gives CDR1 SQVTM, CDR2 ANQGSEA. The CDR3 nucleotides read TGCAGCGCCAAAGGGACTAGCGGGAGTACTTCCTACGAGCAGTACTTC. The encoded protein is CSAKGTSGSTSYEQYF.

CDR3 coding DNA: TGTGCCAGCAGCTTCCAGCGGAGCGGAGGCACAGATACGCAGTATTTT. Translating gives CASSFQRSGGTDTQYF. V gene TRBV7-2 combines with J gene TRBJ2-3, with a tentative D call TRBD2 (5 bases). Germline CDR1 and CDR2: SGHTA and FQGNSA. The V end was cut by 3 bases, the J end by 1 base, with 14 bases between. CDR3 size: 16 residues.

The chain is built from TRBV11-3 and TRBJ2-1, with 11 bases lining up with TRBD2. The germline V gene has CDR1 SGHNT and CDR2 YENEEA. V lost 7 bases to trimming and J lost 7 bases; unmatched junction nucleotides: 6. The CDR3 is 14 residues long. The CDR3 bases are TGTGCCAGCAAACTAGCGGGAGTGGGGAATGAGCAGTTCTTC. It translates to CASKLAGVGNEQFF.

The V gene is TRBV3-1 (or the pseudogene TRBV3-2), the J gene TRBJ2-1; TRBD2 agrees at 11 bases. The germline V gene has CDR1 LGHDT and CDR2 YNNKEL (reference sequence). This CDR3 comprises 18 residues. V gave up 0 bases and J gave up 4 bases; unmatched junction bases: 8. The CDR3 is CASSQDGVAGGPYNEQFF. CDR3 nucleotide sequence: TGTGCCAGCAGCCAAGATGGGGTAGCGGGAGGGCCGTACAATGAGCAGTTCTTC.

Written as DNA, the CDR3 is TGCGCCAGCAGCCTAGGACAGGGCCACAATGAGCAGTTCTTC. It specifies CASSLGQGHNEQFF. The V call is TRBV5-1, the J call TRBJ2-1; 8 nucleotides line up with TRBD1. The CDR3 totals 14 residues. The germline V gene encodes CDR1 SGHRS and CDR2 YFSETQ. The V and J ends lost 4 bases and 5 bases, in that order; junction bases with no gene match: 5.

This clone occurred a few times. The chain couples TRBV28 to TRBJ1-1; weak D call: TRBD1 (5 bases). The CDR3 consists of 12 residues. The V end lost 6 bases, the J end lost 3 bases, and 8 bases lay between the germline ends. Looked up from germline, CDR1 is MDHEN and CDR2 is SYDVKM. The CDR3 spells CASRVGDTEAFF. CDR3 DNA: TGTGCCAGCAGGGTAGGGGACACTGAAGCTTTCTTT. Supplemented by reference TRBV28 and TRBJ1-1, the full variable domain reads DVKVTQSSRYLVKRTGEKVFLECVQDMDHENMFWYRQDPGLGLRLIYFSYDVKMKEKGDIPEGYSVSREKKERFSLILESASTNQTSMYLCASRVGDTEAFFGQGTRLTVV.

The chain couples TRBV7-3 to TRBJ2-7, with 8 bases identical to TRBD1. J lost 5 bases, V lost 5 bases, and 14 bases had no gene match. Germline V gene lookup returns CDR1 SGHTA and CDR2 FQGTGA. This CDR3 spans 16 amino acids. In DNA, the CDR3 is TGTGCCAGCAGCCCGAGGGCCCGGACAGGGCGGCACGAGCAGTACTTC. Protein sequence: CASSPRARTGRHEQYF.

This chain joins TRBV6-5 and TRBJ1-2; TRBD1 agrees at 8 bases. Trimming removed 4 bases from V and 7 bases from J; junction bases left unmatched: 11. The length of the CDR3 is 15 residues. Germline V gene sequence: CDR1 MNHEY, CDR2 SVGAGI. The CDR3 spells CASSFAGGYGGGYTF. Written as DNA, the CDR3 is TGTGCCAGCAGTTTCGCAGGGGGCTATGGTGGTGGCTACACCTTC.

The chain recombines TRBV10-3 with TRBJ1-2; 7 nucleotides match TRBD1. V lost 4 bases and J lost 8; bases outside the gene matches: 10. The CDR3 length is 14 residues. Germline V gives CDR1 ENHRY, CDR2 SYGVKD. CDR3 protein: CAISGTAQGDGYTF. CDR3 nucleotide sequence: TGTGCCATCAGTGGTACGGCCCAGGGGGACGGCTACACCTTC.

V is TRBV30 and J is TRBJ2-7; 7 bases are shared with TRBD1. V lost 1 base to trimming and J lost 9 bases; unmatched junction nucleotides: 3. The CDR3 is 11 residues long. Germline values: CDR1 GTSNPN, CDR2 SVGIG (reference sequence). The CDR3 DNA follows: TGTGCCTGGAGTGAAGACAGGGCGCAGTACTTC. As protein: CAWSEDRAQYF. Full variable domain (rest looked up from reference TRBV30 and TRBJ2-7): SQTIHQWPATLVQPVGSPLSLECTVEGTSNPNLYWYRQAAGRGLQLLFYSVGIGQISSEVPQNLSASRPQDRQFILSSKKLLLSDSGFYLCAWSEDRAQYFGPGTRLTVT.

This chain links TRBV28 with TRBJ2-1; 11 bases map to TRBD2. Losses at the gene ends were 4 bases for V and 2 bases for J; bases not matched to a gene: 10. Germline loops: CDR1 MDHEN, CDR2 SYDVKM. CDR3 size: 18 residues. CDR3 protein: CASSSGSGRAVTYNEQFF. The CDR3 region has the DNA TGTGCCAGCAGTTCGGGTAGCGGGAGGGCAGTAACCTACAATGAGCAGTTCTTC.

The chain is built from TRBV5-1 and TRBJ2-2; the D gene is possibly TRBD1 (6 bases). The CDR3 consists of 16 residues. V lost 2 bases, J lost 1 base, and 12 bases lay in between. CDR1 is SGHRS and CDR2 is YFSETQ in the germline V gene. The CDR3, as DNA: TGCGCCAGCAGCTTCCTTCAGGGGATGAACACCGGGGAGCTGTTTTTT. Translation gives CASSFLQGMNTGELFF.

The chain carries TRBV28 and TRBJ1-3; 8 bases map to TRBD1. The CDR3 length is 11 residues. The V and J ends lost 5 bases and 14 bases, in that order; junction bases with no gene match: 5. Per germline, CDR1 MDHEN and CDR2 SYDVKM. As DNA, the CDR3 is TGTGCCAGCAGTCCCGACAGGGGTCTATATTTT. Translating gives CASSPDRGLYF.

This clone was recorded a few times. The CDR3 nucleotides read TGTGCCAGCAGCCAGGGCGGACTAGATAGGACAGATACGCAGTATTTT. Protein sequence: CASSQGGLDRTDTQYF. This chain connects TRBV5-4 to TRBJ2-3, with 7 bases identical to TRBD2. The trim removed 4 bases at V and 3 bases at J, leaving 11 bases unmatched. This CDR3 has 16 residues. Germline values: CDR1 SGHNT, CDR2 YYREEE (reference sequence).

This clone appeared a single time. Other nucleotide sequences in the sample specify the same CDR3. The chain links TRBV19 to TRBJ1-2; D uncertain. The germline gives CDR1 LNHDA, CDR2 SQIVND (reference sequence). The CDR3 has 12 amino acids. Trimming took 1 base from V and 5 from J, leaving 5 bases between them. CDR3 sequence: CASSIGEYGYTF. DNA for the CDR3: TGTGCCAGTAGTATAGGGGAGTATGGCTACACCTTC. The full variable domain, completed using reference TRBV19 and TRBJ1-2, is DGGITQSPKYLFRKEGQNVTLSCEQNLNHDAMYWYRQDPGQGLRLIYYSQIVNDFQKGDIAEGYSVSREKKESFPLTVTSAQKNPTAFYLCASSIGEYGYTFGSGTRLTVV.

The CDR3 spells CASSERQGLYGYTF. The CDR3 region has the DNA TGTGCCAGCTCAGAGAGACAGGGACTCTATGGCTACACCTTC. V usage is TRBV18 and J usage is TRBJ1-2; 7 bases agree with TRBD1. The CDR3 extends over 14 amino acids. Unmatched junction bases numbered 7, after V lost 5 bases and J lost 4 bases. Germline CDR1 reads KGHSH; CDR2 reads LQKENI. Full variable domain (missing parts from reference TRBV18 and TRBJ1-2): NAGVMQNPRHLVRRRGQEARLRCSPMKGHSHVYWYRQLPEEGLKFMVYLQKENIIDESGMPKERFSAEFPKEGPSILRIQQVVRGDSAAYFCASSERQGLYGYTFGSGTRLTVV.

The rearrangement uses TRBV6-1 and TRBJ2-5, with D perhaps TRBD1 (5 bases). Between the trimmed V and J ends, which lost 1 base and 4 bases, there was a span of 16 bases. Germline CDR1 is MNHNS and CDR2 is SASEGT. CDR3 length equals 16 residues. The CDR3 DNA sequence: TGTGCCAGCAGTGAAGTTGGACACCTCTGGGGAGAGACCCAGTACTTC. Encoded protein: CASSEVGHLWGETQYF.

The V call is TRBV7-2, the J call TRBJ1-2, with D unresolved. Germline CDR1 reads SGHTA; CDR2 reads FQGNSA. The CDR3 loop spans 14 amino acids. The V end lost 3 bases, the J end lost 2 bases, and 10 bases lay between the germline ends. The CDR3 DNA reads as TGTGCCAGCAGCTTCCGGGGAAGAAACTATGGCTACACCTTC. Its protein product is CASSFRGRNYGYTF. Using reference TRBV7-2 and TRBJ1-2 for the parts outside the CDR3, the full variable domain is GAGVSQSPSNKVTEKGKDVELRCDPISGHTALYWYRQSLGQGLEFLIYFQGNSAPDKSGLPSDRFSAERTGGSVSTLTIQRTQQEDSAVYLCASSFRGRNYGYTFGSGTRLTVV.

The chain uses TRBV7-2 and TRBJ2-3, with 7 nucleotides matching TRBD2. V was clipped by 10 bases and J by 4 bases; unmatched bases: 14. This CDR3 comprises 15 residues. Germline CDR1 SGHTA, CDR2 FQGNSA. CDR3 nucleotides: TGTGCCACAACGCAGGGAGGGAGGGGCCCAGATACGCAGTATTTT. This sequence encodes CATTQGGRGPDTQYF. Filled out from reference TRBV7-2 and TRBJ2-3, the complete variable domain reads GAGVSQSPSNKVTEKGKDVELRCDPISGHTALYWYRQSLGQGLEFLIYFQGNSAPDKSGLPSDRFSAERTGGSVSTLTIQRTQQEDSAVYLCATTQGGRGPDTQYFGPGTRLTVL.

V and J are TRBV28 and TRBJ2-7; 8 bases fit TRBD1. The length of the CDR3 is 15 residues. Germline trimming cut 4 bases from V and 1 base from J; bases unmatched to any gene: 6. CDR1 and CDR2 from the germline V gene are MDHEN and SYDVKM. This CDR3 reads CASSSGRDRSYEQYF. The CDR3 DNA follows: TGTGCCAGCAGTTCCGGTAGGGACAGGTCCTACGAGCAGTACTTC.

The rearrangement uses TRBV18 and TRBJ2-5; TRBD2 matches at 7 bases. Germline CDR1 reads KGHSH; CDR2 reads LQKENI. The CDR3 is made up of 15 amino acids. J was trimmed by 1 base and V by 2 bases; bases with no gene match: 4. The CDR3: CASSPAGAGQETQYF. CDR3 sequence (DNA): TGTGCCAGCTCACCAGCGGGAGCGGGCCAAGAGACCCAGTACTTC. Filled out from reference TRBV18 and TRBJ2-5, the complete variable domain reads NAGVMQNPRHLVRRRGQEARLRCSPMKGHSHVYWYRQLPEEGLKFMVYLQKENIIDESGMPKERFSAEFPKEGPSILRIQQVVRGDSAAYFCASSPAGAGQETQYFGPGTRLLVL.

The DNA for the CDR3 is TGTGCCAGCAGTCGCCCTAGGACAGGGGGTTCTGGGGCCAACGTCCTGACTTTC. It translates to CASSRPRTGGSGANVLTF. The genes are TRBV27 and TRBJ2-6; 10 bases match TRBD1. The germline V gene has CDR1 MNHEY and CDR2 SMNVEV (reference sequence). Trimming cost V 5 bases and J 1 base; bases outside gene matches: 8. This CDR3 is built from 18 residues.

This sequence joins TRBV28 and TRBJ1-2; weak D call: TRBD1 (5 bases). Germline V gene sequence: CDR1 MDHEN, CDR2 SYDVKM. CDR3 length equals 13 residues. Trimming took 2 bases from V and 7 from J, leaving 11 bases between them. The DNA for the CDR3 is TGTGCCAGCAGTTTAAGGGGCGGAACTGGCTACACCTTC. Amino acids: CASSLRGGTGYTF.

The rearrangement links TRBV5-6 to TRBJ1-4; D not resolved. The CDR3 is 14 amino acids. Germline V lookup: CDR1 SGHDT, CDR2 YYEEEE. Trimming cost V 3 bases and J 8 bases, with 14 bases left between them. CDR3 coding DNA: TGTGCCAGCAGCTCCTGGGCAGGCAGGGAAAAACTGTTTTTT. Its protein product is CASSSWAGREKLFF.

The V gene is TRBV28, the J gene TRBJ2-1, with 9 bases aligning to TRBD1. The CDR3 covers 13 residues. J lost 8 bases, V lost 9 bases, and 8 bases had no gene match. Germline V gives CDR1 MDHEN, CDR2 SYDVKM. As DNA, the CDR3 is TGTGCCAGTGCGGACAGGGGTGGCCATGAGCAGTTCTTC. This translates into CASADRGGHEQFF. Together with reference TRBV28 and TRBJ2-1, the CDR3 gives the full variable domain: DVKVTQSSRYLVKRTGEKVFLECVQDMDHENMFWYRQDPGLGLRLIYFSYDVKMKEKGDIPEGYSVSREKKERFSLILESASTNQTSMYLCASADRGGHEQFFGPGTRLTVL.

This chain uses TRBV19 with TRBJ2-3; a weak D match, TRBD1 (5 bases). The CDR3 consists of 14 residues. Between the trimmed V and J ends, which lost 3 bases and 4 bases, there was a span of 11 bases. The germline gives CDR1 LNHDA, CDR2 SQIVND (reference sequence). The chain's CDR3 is CASSITQGPDTQYF. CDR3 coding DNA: TGTGCCAGTAGTATTACCCAGGGTCCAGATACGCAGTATTTT.

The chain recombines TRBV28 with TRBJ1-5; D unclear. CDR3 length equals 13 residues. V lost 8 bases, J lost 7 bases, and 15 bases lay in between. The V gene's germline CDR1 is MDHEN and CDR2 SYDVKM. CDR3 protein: CASANSGQQPQHF. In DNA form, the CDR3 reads TGTGCCAGCGCCAATAGTGGTCAACAGCCCCAGCATTTT.